This T cell receptor (beta chain) was sequenced during a study of T cell responses to AZD1222 COVID-19 vaccine. Measured with immunoSEQ multiplex PCR; TCRdb has only the in-frame clones, and not every one. Of about 90,000 clones in the sample, 89% were seen once. The CDR3 sequence is 15 residues long. Trimming removed 4 bases from V and 6 bases from J, with 18 bases in between. From germline, CDR1 is SGHDN and CDR2 FVKESK. This chain uses TRBV14 with TRBJ1-2, with D possibly matching TRBD1 (6 bases). Sequencing used peripheral blood, obtained 28 days after the second AZD1222 dose. This receptor was taken from an adult who received the AZD1222 COVID-19 vaccine. The CDR3 loop is CASSLGGPQRDGYTF. The CDR3 nucleotides are TGTGCCAGCAGCCTCGGGGGCCCCCAGCGAGATGGCTACACCTTC. The variable domain in full, with the rest retrieved from reference TRBV14 and TRBJ1-2, is EAGVTQFPSHSVIEKGQTVTLRCDPISGHDNLYWYRRVMGKEIKFLLHFVKESKQDESGMPNNRFLAERTGGTYSTLKVQPAELEDSGVYFCASSLGGPQRDGYTFGSGTRLTVV.